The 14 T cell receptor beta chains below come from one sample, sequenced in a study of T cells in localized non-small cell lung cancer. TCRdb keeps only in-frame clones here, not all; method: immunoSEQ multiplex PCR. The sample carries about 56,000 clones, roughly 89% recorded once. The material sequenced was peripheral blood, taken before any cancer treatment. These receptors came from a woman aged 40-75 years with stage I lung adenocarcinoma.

The CDR3, as DNA: TGTGCCAGCAGTGCATTCTCTTCATCGGACTATGGCTACACCTTC. Translating it yields CASSAFSSSDYGYTF. This chain connects TRBV2 to TRBJ1-2; no firm D call. CDR1 and CDR2 (germline): SNHLY, FYNNEI. V was trimmed by 4 bases and J by 3 bases, leaving 15 bases between them. The CDR3 runs 15 residues. The full variable domain, its missing parts supplied by reference TRBV2 and TRBJ1-2, is EPEVTQTPSHQVTQMGQEVILRCVPISNHLYFYWYRQILGQKVEFLVSFYNNEISEKSEIFDDQFSVERPDGSNFTLKIRSTKLEDSAMYFCASSAFSSSDYGYTFGSGTRLTVV.

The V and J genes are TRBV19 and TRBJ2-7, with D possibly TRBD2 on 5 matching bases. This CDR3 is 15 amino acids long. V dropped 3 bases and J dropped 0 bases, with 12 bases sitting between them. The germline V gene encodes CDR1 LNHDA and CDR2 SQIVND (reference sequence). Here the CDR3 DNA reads TGTGCCAGTAGTATTAGACTATGGACCTCCTACGAGCAGTACTTC. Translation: CASSIRLWTSYEQYF.

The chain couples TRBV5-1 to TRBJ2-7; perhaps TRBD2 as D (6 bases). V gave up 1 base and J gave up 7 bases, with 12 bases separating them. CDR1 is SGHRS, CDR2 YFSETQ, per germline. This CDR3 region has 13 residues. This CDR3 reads CASSLTQTREQYF. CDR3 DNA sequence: TGCGCCAGCAGCTTGACCCAGACTAGGGAGCAGTACTTC.

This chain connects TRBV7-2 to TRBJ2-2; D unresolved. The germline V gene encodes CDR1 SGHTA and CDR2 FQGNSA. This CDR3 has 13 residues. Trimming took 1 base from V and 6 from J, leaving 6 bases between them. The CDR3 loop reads CASSLVRAGELFF. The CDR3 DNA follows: TGTGCCAGCAGCTTAGTCCGGGCCGGGGAGCTGTTTTTT.

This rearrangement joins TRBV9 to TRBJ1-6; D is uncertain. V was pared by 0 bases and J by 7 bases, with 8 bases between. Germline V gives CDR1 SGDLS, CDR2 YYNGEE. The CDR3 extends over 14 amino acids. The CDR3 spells CASSVGPENSPLHF. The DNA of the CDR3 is TGTGCCAGCAGCGTAGGGCCAGAAAATTCACCCCTCCACTTT.

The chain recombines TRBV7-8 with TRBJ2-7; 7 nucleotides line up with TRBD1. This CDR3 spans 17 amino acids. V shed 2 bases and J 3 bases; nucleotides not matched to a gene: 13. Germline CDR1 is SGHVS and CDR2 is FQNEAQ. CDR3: CASSLSVGDRFLYEQYF. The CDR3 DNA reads TGTGCCAGCAGCTTAAGTGTAGGGGACAGATTCCTCTACGAGCAGTACTTC.

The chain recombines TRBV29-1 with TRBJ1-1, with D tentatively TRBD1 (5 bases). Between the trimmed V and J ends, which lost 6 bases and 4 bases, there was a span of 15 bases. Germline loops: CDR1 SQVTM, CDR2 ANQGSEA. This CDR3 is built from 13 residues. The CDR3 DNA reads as TGCAGCGTAGCCGGGGACGGAGTCACTGAAGCTTTCTTT. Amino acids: CSVAGDGVTEAFF.

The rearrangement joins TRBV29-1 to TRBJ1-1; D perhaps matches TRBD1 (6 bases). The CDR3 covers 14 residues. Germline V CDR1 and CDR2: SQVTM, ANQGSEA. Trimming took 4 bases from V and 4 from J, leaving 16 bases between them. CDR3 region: CSVGLGAIGTEAFF. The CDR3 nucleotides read TGCAGCGTTGGATTGGGGGCAATCGGCACTGAAGCTTTCTTT.

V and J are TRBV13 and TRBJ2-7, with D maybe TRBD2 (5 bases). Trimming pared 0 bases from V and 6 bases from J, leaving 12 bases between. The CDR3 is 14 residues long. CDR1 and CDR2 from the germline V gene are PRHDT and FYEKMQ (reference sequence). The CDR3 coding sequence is TGTGCCAGCAGCTTAGGTGTTCATGGAGGCGAGCAGTACTTC. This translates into CASSLGVHGGEQYF.

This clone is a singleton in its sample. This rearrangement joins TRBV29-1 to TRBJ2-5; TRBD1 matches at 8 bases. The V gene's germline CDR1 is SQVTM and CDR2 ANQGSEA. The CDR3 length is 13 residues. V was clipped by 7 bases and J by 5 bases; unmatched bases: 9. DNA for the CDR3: TGCAGCGGTAGGACAGGGATTGGGGAGACCCAGTACTTC. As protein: CSGRTGIGETQYF.

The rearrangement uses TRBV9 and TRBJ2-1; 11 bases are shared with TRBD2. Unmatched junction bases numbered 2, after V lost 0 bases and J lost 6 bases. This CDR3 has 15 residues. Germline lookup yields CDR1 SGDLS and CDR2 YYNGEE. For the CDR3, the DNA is TGTGCCAGCAGCGTAGTAGCGGGGGGGCCCAATGAGCAGTTCTTC. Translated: CASSVVAGGPNEQFF.

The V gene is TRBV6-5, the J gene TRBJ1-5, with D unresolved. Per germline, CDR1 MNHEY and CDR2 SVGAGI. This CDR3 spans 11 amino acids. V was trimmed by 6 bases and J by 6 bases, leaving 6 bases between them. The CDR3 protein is CASREGQPQHF. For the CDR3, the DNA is TGTGCCAGCAGGGAGGGTCAGCCCCAGCATTTT.

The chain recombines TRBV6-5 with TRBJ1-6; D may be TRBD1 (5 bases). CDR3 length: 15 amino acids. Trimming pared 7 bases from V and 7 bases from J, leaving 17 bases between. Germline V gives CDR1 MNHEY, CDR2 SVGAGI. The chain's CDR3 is CASKGAPGQNSPLHF. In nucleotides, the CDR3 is TGTGCCAGCAAAGGGGCTCCTGGACAAAATTCACCCCTCCACTTT.

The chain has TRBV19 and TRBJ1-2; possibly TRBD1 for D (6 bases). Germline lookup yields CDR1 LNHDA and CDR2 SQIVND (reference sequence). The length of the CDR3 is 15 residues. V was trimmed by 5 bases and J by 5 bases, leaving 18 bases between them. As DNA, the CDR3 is TGTGCCAGTAGTTCGACAGGAGGTCGGGTTTATGGCTACACCTTC. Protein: CASSSTGGRVYGYTF. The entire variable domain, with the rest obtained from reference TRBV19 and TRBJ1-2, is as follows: DGGITQSPKYLFRKEGQNVTLSCEQNLNHDAMYWYRQDPGQGLRLIYYSQIVNDFQKGDIAEGYSVSREKKESFPLTVTSAQKNPTAFYLCASSSTGGRVYGYTFGSGTRLTVV.